This T cell receptor beta chain appears in the sequencing data of a study of blood T cell repertoires in COVID-19. Study context: Spain, Italy and the United States supplied samples that represented acute and convalescent COVID-19.

Participants were aged about 18 to 100 years from some 24 US areas. The study assigned cohorts using participant-reported clinical history. In the study's own analysis: Estimated nucleated cell counts came from reference gene primer amplification. Sequencing was performed with immunoSEQ multiplex PCR; in TCRdb, only in-frame clones are kept and a portion is missing. V and J calls and clone size follow that table, whereas D and trimming were derived from the DNA. Of almost 400,000 clones in the sample, about nine tenths were seen once. Germline trimming cut 2 bases from V and 3 bases from J; bases unmatched to any gene: 13. The germline V gene has CDR1 GTSNPN and CDR2 SVGIG (reference sequence). The length of the CDR3 is 16 residues.

The rearrangement uses TRBV30 and TRBJ2-7, with 7 bases identical to TRBD1. Source material: PBMCs or T cells enriched from blood (not recorded which). The origin of this receptor is a woman younger than 45 who had recovered from COVID-19. The CDR3 region has the DNA TGTGCCTGGAGTAGGGGGCGGGCAATCGCGCGCTACGAGCAGTACTTC. Its protein product is CAWSRGRAIARYEQYF.